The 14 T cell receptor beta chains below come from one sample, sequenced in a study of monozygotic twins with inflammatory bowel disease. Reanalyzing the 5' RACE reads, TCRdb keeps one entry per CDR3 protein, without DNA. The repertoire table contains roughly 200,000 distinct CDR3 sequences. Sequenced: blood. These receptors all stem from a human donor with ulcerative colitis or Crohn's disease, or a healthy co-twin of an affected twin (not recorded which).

The chain's CDR3 is CASSLGDSGGRTYQETQYF. J is TRBJ2-5 and V is TRBV5-4; the TRBD2 assignment by TCRdb is unverifiable without DNA. This CDR3 contains 19 residues. The germline V gene has CDR1 SGHNT and CDR2 YYREEE (reference sequence).

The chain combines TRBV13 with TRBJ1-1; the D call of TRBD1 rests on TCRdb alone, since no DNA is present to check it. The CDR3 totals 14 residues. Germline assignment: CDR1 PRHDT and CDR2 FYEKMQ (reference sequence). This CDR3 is CASSLEAGATEAFF.

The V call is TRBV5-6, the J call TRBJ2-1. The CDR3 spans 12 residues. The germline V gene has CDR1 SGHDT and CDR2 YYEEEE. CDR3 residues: CASSQQVNEQFF.

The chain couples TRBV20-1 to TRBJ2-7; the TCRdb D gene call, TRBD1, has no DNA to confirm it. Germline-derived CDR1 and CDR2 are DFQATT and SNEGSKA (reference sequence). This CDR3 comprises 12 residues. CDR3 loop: CSAGAYSYEQYF.

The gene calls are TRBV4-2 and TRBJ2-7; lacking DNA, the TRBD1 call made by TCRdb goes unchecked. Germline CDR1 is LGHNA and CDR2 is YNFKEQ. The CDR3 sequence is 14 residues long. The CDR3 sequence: CASSQGAGAYEQYF.

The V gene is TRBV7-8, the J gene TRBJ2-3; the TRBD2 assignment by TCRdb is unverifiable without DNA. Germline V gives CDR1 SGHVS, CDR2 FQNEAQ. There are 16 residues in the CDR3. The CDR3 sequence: CASSLEQRGGYDTQYF.

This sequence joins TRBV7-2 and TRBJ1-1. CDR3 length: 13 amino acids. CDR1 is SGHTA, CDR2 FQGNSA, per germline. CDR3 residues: CASSLGQNTEAFF.

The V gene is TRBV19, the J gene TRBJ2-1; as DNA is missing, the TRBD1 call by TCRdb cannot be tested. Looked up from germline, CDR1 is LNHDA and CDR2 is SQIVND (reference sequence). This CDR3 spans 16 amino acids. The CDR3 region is CASSRRGGLSYNEQFF.

The CDR3 region is CASSVVGEAGELFF. The gene calls are TRBV9 and TRBJ2-2; TCRdb outputs TRBD2, but without DNA this stays unchecked. CDR3 size: 14 residues. Germline-derived CDR1 and CDR2 are SGDLS and YYNGEE.

The CDR3 sequence is CASTDAYPYSTDTQYF. The rearrangement links TRBV6-2 or TRBV6-3 to TRBJ2-3. The CDR3 extends over 16 amino acids. Germline CDR1 MNHEY, CDR2 SVGEGT.

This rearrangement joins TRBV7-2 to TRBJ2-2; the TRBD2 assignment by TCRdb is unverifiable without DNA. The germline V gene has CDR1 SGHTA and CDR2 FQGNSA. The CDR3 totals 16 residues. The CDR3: CASSTMTSGSGGELFF.

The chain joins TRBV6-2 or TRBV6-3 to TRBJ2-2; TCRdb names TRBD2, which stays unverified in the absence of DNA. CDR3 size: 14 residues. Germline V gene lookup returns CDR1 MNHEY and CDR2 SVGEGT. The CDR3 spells CASSLVAATGELFF.

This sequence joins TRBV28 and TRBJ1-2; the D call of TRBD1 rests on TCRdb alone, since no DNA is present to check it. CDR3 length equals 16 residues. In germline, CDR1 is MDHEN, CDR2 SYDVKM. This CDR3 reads CASSFTRDTDARGYTF.

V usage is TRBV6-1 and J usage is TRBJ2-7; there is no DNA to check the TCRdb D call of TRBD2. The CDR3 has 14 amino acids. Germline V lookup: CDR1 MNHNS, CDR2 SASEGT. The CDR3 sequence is CASSPSAPPYEQYF.